Below, 14 T cell receptor beta chains from the same sample are listed, as sequenced in a study of T cells in Graves' hyperthyroidism and ophthalmopathy. Amplified regions were TCR beta CDR3 sequences from RNA transcripts. With the HTBI primer set, the TCR CDR3 went through a first round of RT-PCR. A single record per CDR3 protein comes from TCRdb applying MiXCR to the multiplex PCR reads. The sample contains around 340,000 distinct CDR3 sequences, roughly 20% of which appear only once. The sequencing sample was made of blood. These receptors came from a woman between 50 and 59 years old with Graves' hyperthyroidism.

There are many counts of this clonotype. The V and J genes are TRBV5-5 and TRBJ1-1; no definite D call. Looked up from germline, CDR1 is SGHKS and CDR2 is YYEKEE (reference sequence). The CDR3 runs to 12 residues. V shed 4 bases and J shed 1 base, with 5 bases lying between them. The CDR3 sequence is CASSGKNTEAFF. For the CDR3, the DNA is TGTGCCAGCAGCGGAAAGAACACTGAAGCTTTCTTT.

This clonotype was counted between two and nine times. V gene TRBV6-1 combines with J gene TRBJ1-1; maybe TRBD1 (6 bases). The CDR3 has 15 amino acids. V was clipped by 5 bases and J by 1 base, with 14 bases between them. The germline CDR1 and CDR2 sequences are MNHNS and SASEGT. CDR3 region: CASSSDRFTNTEAFF. CDR3 in DNA: TGTGCCAGCAGTTCTGACAGGTTTACGAACACTGAAGCTTTCTTT.

This chain joins TRBV16 and TRBJ1-4; 12 positions match TRBD1. The CDR3 sequence is 16 residues long. The J segment lost 3 bases and the V segment lost 8 bases, leaving 7 bases of the junction unmatched. In germline, CDR1 is KGHSY, CDR2 FQNENV. CDR3 sequence: CASGSGTGGPNEKLFF. In DNA form, the CDR3 reads TGTGCCAGCGGATCCGGGACAGGGGGCCCTAATGAAAAACTGTTTTTT.

This clonotype was observed many times. J is TRBJ2-1 and V is TRBV10-3; 8 bases align to TRBD2. The germline CDR1 and CDR2 sequences are ENHRY and SYGVKD. CDR3 size: 14 residues. With V trimmed by 0 bases and J by 9 bases, 4 bases remained unmatched. The CDR3 nucleotides are TGTGCCATCAGTGAGTCGATTGCGGGGGGTGAGCAGTTCTTC. It codes for CAISESIAGGEQFF.

This clonotype was counted at least ten times. V usage is TRBV28 and J usage is TRBJ2-1; tentatively, D is TRBD1 (5 bases). The CDR3 is 17 amino acids. The germline V and J ends were trimmed by 7 bases and 7 bases, with 26 bases remaining between them. Germline CDR1 is MDHEN and CDR2 is SYDVKM. In DNA, the CDR3 is TGTGCCAGCAACCCAGGGCGAAGTCTTGGGTATTTGAATGAGCAGTTCTTC. This sequence encodes CASNPGRSLGYLNEQFF.

In its sample, this clonotype was seen a few times. V is TRBV20-1 and J is TRBJ1-1, with a possible D match to TRBD1 (5 bases). The germline CDR1 and CDR2 sequences are DFQATT and SNEGSKA (reference sequence). The CDR3 extends over 13 amino acids. Trimming shortened V by 2 bases and J by 2 bases, and 9 bases separated the two germline ends. The CDR3 region has the DNA TGCAGTGCTAGATGGCAGGGAAACACTGAAGCTTTCTTT. It is translated as CSARWQGNTEAFF.

This clonotype turned up a few times. The chain combines TRBV29-1 with TRBJ2-5, with 12 bases fitting TRBD2. CDR3 size: 13 residues. With V trimmed by 7 bases and J by 3 bases, 3 bases remained unmatched. Germline CDR1 and CDR2: SQVTM and ANQGSEA. This CDR3 reads CSGASGGEETQYF. CDR3 DNA: TGCAGCGGGGCTAGCGGGGGGGAAGAGACCCAGTACTTC.

This chain joins TRBV18 and TRBJ1-3, with D possibly matching TRBD1 (6 bases). There are 17 residues in the CDR3. Germline loops: CDR1 KGHSH, CDR2 LQKENI. V was clipped by 1 base and J by 0 bases, with 13 bases between them. The CDR3 DNA sequence: TGTGCCAGCTCACCACAACTAGGACAGCTCTCTGGAAACACCATATATTTT. This gives the protein CASSPQLGQLSGNTIYF.

The chain links TRBV20-1 to TRBJ1-4, with a possible D match to TRBD1 (6 bases). The CDR3 consists of 15 residues. CDR1 is DFQATT, CDR2 SNEGSKA, per germline (reference sequence). The V end lost 3 bases, the J end lost 4 bases, and 15 bases lay between the germline ends. The CDR3 sequence: CSASTTGKSNEKLFF. In nucleotides, the CDR3 is TGCAGTGCTAGTACTACAGGGAAGAGTAATGAAAAACTGTTTTTT.

The chain links TRBV19 to TRBJ2-3; the D gene could be TRBD1 or TRBD2 (6 bases each). Germline loops: CDR1 LNHDA, CDR2 SQIVND (reference sequence). The CDR3 covers 16 residues. The V end lost 0 bases, the J end lost 6 bases, and 16 bases lay between the germline ends. The CDR3 spells CASSIEGLRGTDTQYF. CDR3 DNA sequence: TGTGCCAGTAGTATAGAGGGACTCAGGGGAACTGATACGCAGTATTTT.

This clonotype was seen only a few times. V gene TRBV7-6 combines with J gene TRBJ1-3; 8 bases are a match to TRBD1. The CDR3 length is 15 residues. Germline V CDR1 and CDR2: SGHVS, FNYEAQ. Trimming cost V 5 bases and J 4 bases; bases outside gene matches: 7. CDR3 nucleotides: TGTGCCAGCAGCCCAAGGACAGGGACCGGAAACACCATATATTTT. It yields the protein CASSPRTGTGNTIYF.

This clonotype was seen a few times. V usage is TRBV12-3 or TRBV12-4 and J usage is TRBJ2-2; no definite D call. The CDR3 spans 14 residues. V lost 6 bases to trimming and J lost 6 bases, with 14 bases between them. CDR3 region: CASRNSWVAGELFF. As DNA, the CDR3 is TGTGCCAGCAGGAACTCCTGGGTCGCCGGGGAGCTGTTTTTT.

In regard to this clonotype: A much more abundant neighbour one base away suggests this may be a read error. The chain uses TRBV20-1 and TRBJ2-5; D unresolved. The CDR3 consists of 15 residues. The germline V gene encodes CDR1 DFQATT and CDR2 SNEGSKA (reference sequence). This CDR3 is CSALPVGPKKETKYF. CDR3 DNA sequence: TGCAGTGCTCTGCCTGTGGGCCCTAAGAAAGAGACCAAGTACTTC.

The chain couples TRBV20-1 to TRBJ2-2, with a tentative D call TRBD2 (6 bases). The CDR3 is 15 residues long. Trimming took 5 bases from V and 5 from J, leaving 18 bases between them. Germline V gene data show CDR1 as DFQATT and CDR2 as SNEGSKA (reference sequence). The CDR3 DNA reads as TGCAGTGCTCGAGCCCCGGGACTGACAACCGGGGAGCTGTTTTTT. Translated: CSARAPGLTTGELFF.